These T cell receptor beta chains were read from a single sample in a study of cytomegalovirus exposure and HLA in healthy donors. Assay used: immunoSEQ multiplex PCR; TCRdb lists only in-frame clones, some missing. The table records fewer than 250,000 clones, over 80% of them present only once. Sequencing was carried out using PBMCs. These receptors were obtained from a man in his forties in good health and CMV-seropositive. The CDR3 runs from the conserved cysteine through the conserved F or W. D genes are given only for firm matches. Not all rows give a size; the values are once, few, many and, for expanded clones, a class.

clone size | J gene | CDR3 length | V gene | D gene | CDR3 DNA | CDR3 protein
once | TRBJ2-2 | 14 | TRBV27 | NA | TGTGCCAGCAGTTTCGGAGCGAACACCGGGGAGCTGTTTTTT | CASSFGANTGELFF
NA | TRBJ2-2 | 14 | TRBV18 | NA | TGTGCCAGCTCACCGGGGCCGGGCACCGGGGAGCTGTTTTTT | CASSPGPGTGELFF
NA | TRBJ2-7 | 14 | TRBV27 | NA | TGTGCCAGCAGTTTAGGGGGGGCCCCAGTAGAGCAGTACTTC | CASSLGGAPVEQYF
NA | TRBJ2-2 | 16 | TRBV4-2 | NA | TGTGCCAGCAGCCGACAAGCGGGCCCGAACACCGGGGAGCTGTTTTTT | CASSRQAGPNTGELFF
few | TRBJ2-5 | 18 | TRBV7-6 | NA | TGTGCCAGCAGCTTGCTGGGGAGGGGGATCATCAATAAAGAGACCCAGTACTTC | CASSLLGRGIINKETQYF
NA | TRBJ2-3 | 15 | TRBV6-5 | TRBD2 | TGTGCCAGCAGCTCACGGGGGGGGAGTACAGATACGCAGTATTTT | CASSSRGGSTDTQYF
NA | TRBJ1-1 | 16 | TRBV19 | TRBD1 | TGTGCCAGTAGTATAACAGGGGGACAGGGAAACACTGAAGCTTTCTTT | CASSITGGQGNTEAFF
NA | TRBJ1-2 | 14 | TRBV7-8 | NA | TGTGCCAGCAGCTTTTACGGAGCTAACTATGGCTACACCTTC | CASSFYGANYGYTF
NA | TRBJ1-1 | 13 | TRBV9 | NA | TGTGCCAGCAGCGTAGATCAGAACACTGAAGCTTTCTTT | CASSVDQNTEAFF
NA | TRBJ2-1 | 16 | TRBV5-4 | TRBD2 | TGTGCCAGCAGCCCCAATAGCGGGAGCTCCTACAATGAGCAGTTCTTC | CASSPNSGSSYNEQFF
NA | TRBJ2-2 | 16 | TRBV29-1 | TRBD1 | TGCAGCGTCCGTCCCGGGACAGGGGCTGACACCGGGGAGCTGTTTTTT | CSVRPGTGADTGELFF
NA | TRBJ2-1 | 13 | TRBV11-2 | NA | TGTGCCAGCAGCTTAGTAGCCTACAATGAGCAGTTCTTC | CASSLVAYNEQFF
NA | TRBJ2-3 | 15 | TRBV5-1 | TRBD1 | TGCGCCAGCAACCTCAACAGGGGGAGCACAGATACGCAGTATTTT | CASNLNRGSTDTQYF
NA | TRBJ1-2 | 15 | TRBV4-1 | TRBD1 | TGCGCCAGCAGCCAAGAGGGGACAGGGGTCGGTGGCTACACCTTC | CASSQEGTGVGGYTF
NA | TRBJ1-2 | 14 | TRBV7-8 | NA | TGTGCCAGCAGCTCAACAAGTGAAGTCTATGGCTACACCTTC | CASSSTSEVYGYTF
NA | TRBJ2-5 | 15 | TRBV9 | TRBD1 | TGTGCCAGCAGCGCCTCGGACAGGTACCAAGAGACCCAGTACTTC | CASSASDRYQETQYF
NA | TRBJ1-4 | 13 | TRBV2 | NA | TGTGCCAGCAGTGGGGGCCCTAATGAAAAACTGTTTTTT | CASSGGPNEKLFF
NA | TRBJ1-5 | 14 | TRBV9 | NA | TGTGCCAGCAGCGTCGACCAGGGCAATCAGCCCCAGCATTTT | CASSVDQGNQPQHF
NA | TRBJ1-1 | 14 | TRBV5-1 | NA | TGCGCCAGCAGCTTGGGGCAGGGCGGAACTGAAGCTTTCTTT | CASSLGQGGTEAFF
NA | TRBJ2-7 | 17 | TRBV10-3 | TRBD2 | TGTGCCATCAGTGACCCGGGACTAGCGGGAGACCCCTACGAGCAGTACTTC | CAISDPGLAGDPYEQYF
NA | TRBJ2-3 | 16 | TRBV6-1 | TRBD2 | TGTGCCAGCAGTGAAGGGTATAGCGGGAGTTCAGATACGCAGTATTTT | CASSEGYSGSSDTQYF
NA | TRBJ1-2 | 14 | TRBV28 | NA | TGTGCCAGCAGTTTATGGACAGGACACTATGGCTACACCTTC | CASSLWTGHYGYTF